The following is a T cell receptor (beta chain) sequence with its context. This record belongs to a study of shared T cell receptors in the human thymus. Assay: immunoSEQ multiplex PCR; the TCRdb copy retains only in-frame clones and omits some. The sample includes 700,000 to 750,000 clones, around 85% of them seen just once. The length of the CDR3 is 14 residues. Germline CDR1 is SNHLY and CDR2 is FYNNEI. The V gene lost 3 bases and the J gene lost 4 bases, with 10 bases spanning the gap. The data were also submitted as part of a second study, on human thymus T cells. In that study: Resections from corrective heart surgery provided thymus tissue. Thymic TCR repertoires of unrelated people reportedly overlapped highly.

Sequenced material: thymocytes. V is TRBV2 and J is TRBJ1-5, with D maybe TRBD1 (5 bases). This sequence was found in a girl younger than two with a congenital heart defect. The CDR3 protein is CASSDIRGNQPQHF. The CDR3, as DNA: TGTGCCAGCAGTGATATAAGGGGAAATCAGCCCCAGCATTTT.